A single sample gave rise to the 5 T cell receptor beta chains below, sequenced in a study of CD8+CD57+ T cells in acquired aplastic anemia. Flow cytometry had shown expanded CD8+CD57+ cells in the patients chosen for sequencing. It was genomic DNA that served as the template for profiling TCR beta VDJ and CDR3. TCRdb re-called the reads with MiXCR, one entry per CDR3 protein. The sample contains about 180,000 distinct CDR3 sequences, less than 50% of which appear only once. The sequenced material came from sorted CD4+, CD8+, or CD8+CD57+ T cells (not recorded which) from PBMCs. All receptors come from a human donor with aplastic anemia.

V is TRBV27 and J is TRBJ1-2; D not certain. The CDR3 extends over 13 amino acids. The V end was cut by 5 bases, the J end by 3 bases, with 10 bases between. The germline V gene encodes CDR1 MNHEY and CDR2 SMNVEV (reference sequence). CDR3 coding DNA: TGTGCCAGCAGTCTCCGGCGGGACTATGGCTACACCTTC. It translates to CASSLRRDYGYTF.

This chain connects TRBV10-1 to TRBJ1-4; 10 bases map to TRBD1. Trimming removed 3 bases from V and 0 bases from J; junction bases left unmatched: 7. Looked up from germline, CDR1 is WNHNN and CDR2 is SYGVQD (reference sequence). CDR3 length: 18 amino acids. CDR3 protein: CASSDGDRGPATNEKLFF. CDR3 bases: TGCGCCAGCAGTGATGGGGACAGGGGACCGGCAACTAATGAAAAACTGTTTTTT.

The rearrangement uses TRBV10-2 and TRBJ2-7; 10 bases are a match to TRBD2. The CDR3 runs to 13 residues. The V segment lost 0 bases and the J segment 7 bases; nucleotides outside the gene matches: 0. CDR1 WSHSY and CDR2 SAAADI come from the germline V gene. DNA of the CDR3: TGCGCCAGCAGTGAGTCTAGCGGGAGGGAGCAGTACTTC. This codes for CASSESSGREQYF.

This chain connects TRBV5-1 to TRBJ2-7; TRBD1 agrees at 7 bases. J gave up 4 bases and V 2 bases, and 6 bases lay outside the gene matches. Germline-derived CDR1 and CDR2 are SGHRS and YFSETQ. CDR3 length: 14 amino acids. The CDR3 DNA reads as TGCGCCAGCAGCTTCGACAGGGTTGAATACGAGCAGTACTTC. It specifies CASSFDRVEYEQYF.

This clonotype was seen many times. The chain combines TRBV15 with TRBJ2-5; 11 positions agree with TRBD1. V was clipped by 5 bases and J by 2 bases; unmatched bases: 10. CDR3 length: 17 residues. The germline V gene has CDR1 LNHNV and CDR2 YYDKDF (reference sequence). The DNA of the CDR3 is TGTGCCACCAGCCAACCGGGACAGGGGGTGATACAAGAGACCCAGTACTTC. Protein product: CATSQPGQGVIQETQYF.